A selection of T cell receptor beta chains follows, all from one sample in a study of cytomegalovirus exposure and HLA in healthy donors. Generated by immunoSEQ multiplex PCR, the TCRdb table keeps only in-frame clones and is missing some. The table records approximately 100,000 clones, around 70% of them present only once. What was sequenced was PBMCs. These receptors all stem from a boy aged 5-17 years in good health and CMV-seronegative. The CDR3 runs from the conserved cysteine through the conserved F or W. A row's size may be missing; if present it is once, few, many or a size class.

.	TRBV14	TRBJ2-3	CASSQLLRDTPSTDTQYF
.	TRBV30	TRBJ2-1	CAYSYRDRVYNEQFF
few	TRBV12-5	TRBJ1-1	CASGLEDRTEAFF
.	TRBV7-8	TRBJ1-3	CASSLAPGRRRGNTIYF
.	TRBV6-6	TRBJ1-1	CASRPYPDSEAFF
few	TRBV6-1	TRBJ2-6	CASSEEGSGANVLTF
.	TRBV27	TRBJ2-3	CASSLAAFTSTDTQYF
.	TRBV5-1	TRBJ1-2	CASSPLGGSYGYTF
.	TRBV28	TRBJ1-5	CASRPGTGNNQPQHF
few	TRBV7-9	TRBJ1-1	CASSFTGGTEAFF
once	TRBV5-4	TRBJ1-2	CASSLGGTGVEGYTF
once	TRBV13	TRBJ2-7	CASLPWTGNYEQYF
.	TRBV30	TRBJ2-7	CASTGTATYEQYF
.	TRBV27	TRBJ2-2	CASEIPGAANTGELFF
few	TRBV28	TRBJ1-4	CASSFQGLLFF